This record looks at one T cell receptor beta chain sequence and its context. This specimen comes from a study of T cell changes during pregnancy in multiple sclerosis. Assay used: immunoSEQ multiplex PCR; TCRdb lists only in-frame clones, some missing. The table has 30,000 to 35,000 clones, around 89% seen once. The CDR3 runs to 13 residues. The germline gives CDR1 SGHRS, CDR2 YFSETQ. V was clipped by 5 bases and J by 5 bases; unmatched bases: 4. Sequences were derived from CD8+ T cells from peripheral blood mononuclear cells, sampled in the second trimester of pregnancy. V gene TRBV5-1 combines with J gene TRBJ2-7; 10 nucleotides align to TRBD2. This TCR derives from a female donor with multiple sclerosis, enrolled in a pregnancy study. Here the CDR3 reads CASSLAGVHEQYF. In DNA, the CDR3 is TGCGCCAGCAGTCTAGCGGGAGTCCACGAGCAGTACTTC.